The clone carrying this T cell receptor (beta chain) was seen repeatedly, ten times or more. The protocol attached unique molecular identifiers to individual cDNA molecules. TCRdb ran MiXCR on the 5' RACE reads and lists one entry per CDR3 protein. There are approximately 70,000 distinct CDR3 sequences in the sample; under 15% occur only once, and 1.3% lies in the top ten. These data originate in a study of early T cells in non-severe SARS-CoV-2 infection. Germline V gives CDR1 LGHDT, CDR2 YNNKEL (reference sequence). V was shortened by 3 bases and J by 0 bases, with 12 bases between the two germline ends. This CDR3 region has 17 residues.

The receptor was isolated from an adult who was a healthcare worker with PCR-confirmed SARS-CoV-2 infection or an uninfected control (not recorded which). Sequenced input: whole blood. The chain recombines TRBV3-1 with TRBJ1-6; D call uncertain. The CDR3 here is CASSQDYKISYNSPLHF. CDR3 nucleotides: TGTGCCAGCAGCCAGGACTATAAAATCTCCTATAATTCACCCCTCCACTTT.